This T cell receptor beta chain was obtained from a study of blood T cell repertoires in COVID-19. The overall study: The samples span acute and convalescent COVID-19 from the United States, Italy and Spain. T cells, B-cell-depleted T cells, or PBMCs provided the cDNA or gDNA that served as material.

Per the authors' pipeline: Using reference gene primer amplification, nucleated cell counts were estimated. Using immunoSEQ multiplex PCR, the repertoire was profiled, and TCRdb retains in-frame clones only, with some absent. V and J calls and clone size are those listed in that table; D and trimming were worked out from the DNA. This repertoire shows roughly 100,000 clones, around 82% found once; its top ten account for 13%. Germline V gives CDR1 MNHEY, CDR2 SMNVEV (reference sequence). The length of the CDR3 is 15 residues. V shed 7 bases, J shed 0 bases, and the junction held 5 bases outside the gene matches.

The TCR comes from a human donor in a cohort sampled during active or convalescent COVID-19. The rearrangement uses TRBV27 and TRBJ1-3; 8 positions agree with TRBD1. The sequenced sample consisted of peripheral blood. In DNA form, the CDR3 reads TGTGCCAGCACGGACAGGGCCCACTCTGGAAACACCATATATTTT. Translated: CASTDRAHSGNTIYF.